These 23 T cell receptor beta chains were all obtained from the same sample, sequenced in a study of T-cell memory formation after mild COVID-19. TCRdb fed the 5' RACE reads into MiXCR, producing one record per CDR3 protein. The repertoire has roughly 370,000 distinct CDR3 sequences, approximately 15% of them found once; the top ten carry under 25%. Input material: PBMCs or a T cell subset sorted from them (not recorded which). The receptors come from a man between 18 and 35 years old who had mild COVID-19 (a few samples of this study predate the infection). Cell type and time point are not known.

V is TRBV20-1 and J is TRBJ1-2; D may be TRBD1 (6 bases). V was cut by 6 bases and J by 7 bases, with 12 bases left in between. This CDR3 region has 11 residues. CDR1 and CDR2 (germline): DFQATT, SNEGSKA (reference sequence). The CDR3 nucleotides are TGCAGTGCAATACAGGGAGTTGGCTACACCTTC. Encoded protein: CSAIQGVGYTF.

This clonotype was detected a few times. The rearrangement links TRBV5-4 to TRBJ2-7; either TRBD1 or TRBD2 may fit D (6 bases each). The germline V and J ends were trimmed by 2 bases and 5 bases, with 11 bases remaining between them. The germline V gene encodes CDR1 SGHNT and CDR2 YYREEE (reference sequence). The CDR3 length is 13 residues. This CDR3 is CASSFWGDNEQYF. CDR3 in DNA: TGTGCCAGCAGCTTCTGGGGGGACAACGAGCAGTACTTC.

This sequence joins TRBV2 and TRBJ2-2; no firm D call. V shed 8 bases and J shed 6 bases, with 22 bases lying between them. The CDR3 runs 16 residues. Germline V gives CDR1 SNHLY, CDR2 FYNNEI. The CDR3 DNA is TGTGCCAGCTGCCGGCTGGACGAGATCGGCTCCGGGGAGCTGTTTTTT. The encoded protein is CASCRLDEIGSGELFF.

This clonotype was counted at least ten times. V is TRBV12-3 or TRBV12-4 and J is TRBJ2-7; TRBD1 matches 7 bases. The V and J ends lost 5 bases and 6 bases, in that order; junction bases with no gene match: 10. CDR3 length: 14 amino acids. CDR3 in DNA: TGTGCCAGCAGTAGGAGACAGGGTTTAAGCGAGCAGTACTTC. It is translated as CASSRRQGLSEQYF.

The rearrangement uses TRBV5-1 and TRBJ2-1; perhaps TRBD2 as D (5 bases). The ends were cut back, 0 bases at V and 10 bases at J, with 8 bases in the middle. The CDR3 loop spans 12 amino acids. Germline CDR1 and CDR2: SGHRS and YFSETQ. DNA of the CDR3: TGCGCCAGCAGCTTGGGGCGAGGGGAGCAGTTCTTC. It translates to CASSLGRGEQFF.

This clonotype came up many times. The chain couples TRBV24-1 to TRBJ2-7, with no clear D. The V gene lost 0 bases and the J gene lost 2 bases, with 10 bases spanning the gap. Germline V gives CDR1 KGHDR, CDR2 SFDVKD. The CDR3 totals 15 residues. CDR3 in amino acids: CATSDLQVQPYEQYV. The CDR3 bases are TGTGCCACCAGTGATTTGCAAGTTCAGCCCTACGAGCAGTACGTC.

The genes are TRBV9 and TRBJ2-5; TRBD2 agrees at 9 bases. Germline assignment: CDR1 SGDLS and CDR2 YYNGEE. After removal of 3 bases from V and 0 bases from J, the junction contained 3 bases not matched to a gene. CDR3 size: 15 residues. For the CDR3, the DNA is TGTGCCAGCAGCGACGGCGGGGGGGACCAAGAGACCCAGTACTTC. The encoded protein is CASSDGGGDQETQYF.

This clonotype was picked up many times. This chain links TRBV20-1 with TRBJ1-2, with 12 bases lining up with TRBD1. The J segment lost 6 bases and the V segment lost 7 bases, leaving 12 bases of the junction unmatched. This CDR3 comprises 15 residues. CDR1 is DFQATT and CDR2 is SNEGSKA in the germline V gene (reference sequence). For the CDR3, the DNA is TGCAGTGTTAGTCAACCGGGACAGGGGGCGGATGGCTACACCTTC. This sequence encodes CSVSQPGQGADGYTF.

The table lists this clonotype with a few counts. The chain employs TRBV28 and TRBJ2-5, with 9 bases identical to TRBD2. Germline CDR1 MDHEN, CDR2 SYDVKM. The V gene end was trimmed by 4 bases and the J gene end by 3 bases; junction bases not matched to a gene: 9. There are 16 residues in the CDR3. The CDR3 here is CASSSFRGLAKETQYF. CDR3 in DNA: TGTGCCAGCAGTTCTTTCCGCGGACTAGCGAAAGAGACCCAGTACTTC.

Concerning this clonotype itself: One end of the junction does not line up with germline, which may come from a read error. The CDR3 nucleotides read TGCGCCAGCAGCTTGGGAAGTCAGCTCTACTTC. Translating it yields CASSLGSQLYF. This chain connects TRBV5-1 to TRBJ1-2; unclear D gene. Germline lookup yields CDR1 SGHRS and CDR2 YFSETQ. CDR3 length: 11 residues.

This clonotype was observed a few times. The chain uses TRBV6-5 and TRBJ2-5, with TRBD2 identical over 7 bases. This CDR3 has 17 amino acids. Losses at the gene ends were 0 bases for V and 4 bases for J; bases not matched to a gene: 11. Germline-derived CDR1 and CDR2 are MNHEY and SVGAGI. The CDR3 DNA is TGTGCCAGCAGTTACTCGGTGGCTAGCGGATACTTAGAGACCCAGTACTTC. Its translation is CASSYSVASGYLETQYF.

The chain recombines TRBV7-2 with TRBJ1-4; D is unclear. Germline V CDR1 and CDR2: SGHTA, FQGNSA. The CDR3 totals 14 residues. The V gene lost 0 bases and the J gene lost 6 bases, with 8 bases spanning the gap. CDR3 DNA sequence: TGTGCCAGCAGCTTAGCCGCGGTGGATGAAAAACTGTTTTTT. As protein: CASSLAAVDEKLFF.

The chain employs TRBV4-3 and TRBJ1-3; TRBD1 matches at 10 bases. CDR1 is LGHNA, CDR2 YSLEER, per germline. This CDR3 spans 16 amino acids. Trimming removed 3 bases from V and 3 bases from J; junction bases left unmatched: 5. CDR3 residues: CASSQYGQGDGNTIYF. The DNA for the CDR3 is TGCGCCAGCAGCCAGTACGGACAGGGGGATGGAAACACCATATATTTT.

This clonotype was seen only a few times. This chain connects TRBV6-1 to TRBJ2-3, with D possibly being TRBD2 (6 bases). Germline values: CDR1 MNHNS, CDR2 SASEGT. The V end lost 6 bases, the J end lost 5 bases, and 9 bases lay between the germline ends. The CDR3 length is 12 residues. This CDR3 reads CASSRRGDTQYF. The CDR3 DNA reads TGTGCCAGCAGCCGGAGGGGAGATACGCAGTATTTT.

This clonotype showed up just a few times. J is TRBJ2-2 and V is TRBV7-2, with D perhaps TRBD2 (6 bases). This CDR3 has 17 amino acids. Trimming took 5 bases from V and 4 from J, leaving 20 bases between them. Germline loops: CDR1 SGHTA, CDR2 FQGNSA. CDR3 region: CASSPGSDGGSTGELFF. DNA of the CDR3: TGTGCCAGCAGCCCCGGCTCCGACGGGGGAAGCACCGGGGAGCTGTTTTTT.

V gene TRBV27 combines with J gene TRBJ2-1, with a tentative D call TRBD2 (7 bases). The V gene lost 6 bases and the J gene lost 5 bases, with 14 bases spanning the gap. The CDR3 consists of 14 residues. Germline V gene sequence: CDR1 MNHEY, CDR2 SMNVEV (reference sequence). The CDR3, as DNA: TGTGCCAGCAGAGGGGGGGCCTACCACAATGAGCAGTTCTTC. Translation: CASRGGAYHNEQFF.

This clonotype was picked up a small number of times. The chain is built from TRBV2 and TRBJ2-1; no definite D call. This CDR3 spans 14 amino acids. Trimming stripped 4 bases from V and 4 bases from J, with 11 bases between. From germline, CDR1 is SNHLY and CDR2 FYNNEI. The CDR3 bases are TGTGCCAGCAGTGGTATTGGGGAATACAATGAGCAGTTCTTC. This gives the protein CASSGIGEYNEQFF.

The table lists this clonotype with many counts. The gene calls are TRBV7-2 and TRBJ1-2; 7 bases are a match to TRBD1. Germline V gene data show CDR1 as SGHTA and CDR2 as FQGNSA. The length of the CDR3 is 17 residues. Unmatched junction bases numbered 8, after V lost 1 base and J lost 0 bases. CDR3 sequence (DNA): TGTGCCAGCAGCTTAGTACAGACAGGGAGAGCTAACTATGGCTACACCTTC. The encoded protein is CASSLVQTGRANYGYTF. The variable domain in full, with the rest retrieved from reference TRBV7-2 and TRBJ1-2, is GAGVSQSPSNKVTEKGKDVELRCDPISGHTALYWYRQSLGQGLEFLIYFQGNSAPDKSGLPSDRFSAERTGGSVSTLTIQRTQQEDSAVYLCASSLVQTGRANYGYTFGSGTRLTVV.

The chain carries TRBV7-3 and TRBJ2-3; no clear D. V was clipped by 5 bases and J by 7 bases, with 10 bases between them. The CDR3 totals 12 residues. CDR1 SGHTA and CDR2 FQGTGA come from the germline V gene. CDR3 residues: CASSEDRHTQYF. The CDR3 DNA is TGTGCCAGCAGCGAGGATCGCCATACGCAGTATTTT.

This clonotype was recorded a few times. The V and J genes are TRBV11-2 and TRBJ2-1; no clear D gene. Germline CDR1 reads SGHAT; CDR2 reads FQNNGV. The germline V and J ends were trimmed by 0 bases and 10 bases, with 7 bases remaining between them. The CDR3 is made up of 12 amino acids. CDR3 DNA sequence: TGTGCCAGCAGCTTAGATCGCTCAGAGCAGTTCTTC. Encoded protein: CASSLDRSEQFF.

The genes are TRBV6-2 or TRBV6-3 and TRBJ1-4; TRBD1 matches 7 bases. The CDR3 contains 16 residues. V dropped 8 bases and J dropped 7; count of bases not matched to a gene: 16. Germline CDR1 and CDR2: MNHEY and SVGEGT. The DNA for the CDR3 is TGTGCCAGCTCCGGGACAGTCGGACTTCGAGGTGAAAAACTGTTTTTT. Protein sequence: CASSGTVGLRGEKLFF.

The chain couples TRBV6-5 to TRBJ1-2; 8 nucleotides agree with TRBD1. The CDR3 spans 13 residues. The germline V gene has CDR1 MNHEY and CDR2 SVGAGI. Trimming removed 6 bases from V and 4 bases from J; junction bases left unmatched: 4. CDR3: CASRDRDPYGYTF. Written as DNA, the CDR3 is TGTGCCAGCAGGGACAGGGATCCCTATGGCTACACCTTC.

In this sample, this clonotype turned up many times. The rearrangement uses TRBV28 and TRBJ2-6, with 7 bases lining up with TRBD1. With V trimmed by 5 bases and J by 0 bases, 1 base remained unmatched. This CDR3 contains 15 residues. CDR1 and CDR2 from the germline V gene are MDHEN and SYDVKM. DNA for the CDR3: TGTGCCAGCAGTGGGACAGTCTCTGGGGCCAACGTCCTGACTTTC. Translated: CASSGTVSGANVLTF. The full variable domain, with the rest looked up from reference TRBV28 and TRBJ2-6, is DVKVTQSSRYLVKRTGEKVFLECVQDMDHENMFWYRQDPGLGLRLIYFSYDVKMKEKGDIPEGYSVSREKKERFSLILESASTNQTSMYLCASSGTVSGANVLTFGAGSRLTVL.